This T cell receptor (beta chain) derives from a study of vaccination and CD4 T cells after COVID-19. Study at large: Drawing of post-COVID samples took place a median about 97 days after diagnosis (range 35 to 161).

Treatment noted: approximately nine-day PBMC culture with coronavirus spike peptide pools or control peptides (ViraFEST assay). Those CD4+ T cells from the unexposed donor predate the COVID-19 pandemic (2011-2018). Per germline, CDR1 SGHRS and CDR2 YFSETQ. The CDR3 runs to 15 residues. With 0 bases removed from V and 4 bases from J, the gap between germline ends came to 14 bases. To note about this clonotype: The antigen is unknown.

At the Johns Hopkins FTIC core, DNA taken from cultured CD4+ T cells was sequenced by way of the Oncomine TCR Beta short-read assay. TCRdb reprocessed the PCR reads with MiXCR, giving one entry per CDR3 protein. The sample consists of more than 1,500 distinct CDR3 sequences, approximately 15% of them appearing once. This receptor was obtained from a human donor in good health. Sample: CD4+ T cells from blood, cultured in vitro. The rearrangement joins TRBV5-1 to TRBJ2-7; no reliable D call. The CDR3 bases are TGCGCCAGCAGCTTGGCTAAGGACCCTCGGTACGAGCAGTACTTC. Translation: CASSLAKDPRYEQYF.